This T cell receptor beta chain stems from a study of blood T cell repertoires in COVID-19. About the study: There were acute and convalescent COVID-19 samples, and they came from the United States, Italy and Spain. Sources were T cells, B-cell-depleted T cells, or PBMCs; the material itself was cDNA or gDNA.

In the authors' workflow: Amplification of reference gene primers provided the estimated nucleated cell counts. Data came from immunoSEQ multiplex PCR; TCRdb stores just in-frame clones and leaves some out. The DNA was the basis for D and trimming; V, J and clone size are from that table. The sample comprises under 95,000 clones, approximately 87% of which are singletons, and approximately 7.4% rests with the top ten. With V trimmed by 6 bases and J by 5 bases, 11 bases remained unmatched. Germline CDR1 SGDLS, CDR2 YYNGEE. CDR3 length equals 15 residues. The rearrangement links TRBV9 to TRBJ1-1; 9 nucleotides agree with TRBD1. The sequenced sample consisted of peripheral blood. The receptor was derived from a human donor with acute or convalescent COVID-19. The donor label of this sample is uncertain. The CDR3 nucleotides are TGTGCCAGCACCATAGGCACAGGGGGCGCGACTGAAGCTTTCTTT. This translates into CASTIGTGGATEAFF.